This TCR beta chain was found in a study of cytomegalovirus exposure and HLA in healthy donors. Regarding the study as a whole: What a later analysis reportedly showed was that an Asian-associated ancestry cluster had fewer N-insertions than the approximately 700-donor mean. Accounts indicate the classifier identified cytomegalovirus status with strong specificity and sensitivity. A later analysis showed HLA-associated TCR beta chains outstripping equally common others in clonal expansion.

Each of the donors was a healthy bone marrow donor. Germline V gene lookup returns CDR1 SQVTM and CDR2 ANQGSEA. Germline trimming cut 0 bases from V and 6 bases from J; bases unmatched to any gene: 11. The CDR3 runs to 15 residues. Comments on this clone: Its antigen is undetermined.

With 60 Vbeta and 13 Jbeta primers, the PCR was carried out. Sequencing used immunoSEQ multiplex PCR; TCRdb keeps in-frame clones, though not all of them. Among around 130,000 clones listed, roughly four fifths were seen once. The chain combines TRBV29-1 with TRBJ2-7; TRBD1 agrees at 7 bases. This TCR was recovered from a woman in her 50s in good health and CMV-seronegative. Material for sequencing was PBMCs. CDR3 DNA: TGCAGCGTTGAAGAACCGACAGGGACCGTGGGCGAGCAGTACTTC. It yields the protein CSVEEPTGTVGEQYF.